The 31 T cell receptor beta chains given below trace back to one sample, sequenced in a study of control samples from healthy donors and cancer patients. TCRdb's copy holds only in-frame clones and misses some; the assay was immunoSEQ multiplex PCR. The sample has roughly 200,000 clones, over 80% seen once. Sequencing input: blood. The source of these receptors is a man aged 18 to 35 in good health.

The chain employs TRBV9 and TRBJ2-1, with 8 bases that match TRBD1. Germline loops: CDR1 SGDLS, CDR2 YYNGEE. Trimming removed 3 bases from V and 5 bases from J; junction bases left unmatched: 7. This CDR3 has 15 amino acids. The CDR3 nucleotides read TGTGCCAGCAGCGCGACGATGGGACAGGACAATGAGCAGTTCTTC. Its translation is CASSATMGQDNEQFF.

This chain links TRBV3-1 (or the pseudogene TRBV3-2) with TRBJ2-7; D is possibly TRBD1 (6 bases). This CDR3 has 19 amino acids. Germline V CDR1 and CDR2: LGHDT, YNNKEL (reference sequence). The V and J ends lost 0 bases and 1 base respectively, with 22 bases between them. Here the CDR3 DNA reads TGTGCCAGCAGCCAAGAAAATTCATGGGGGCTAAGTCGGTCCTACGAGCAGTACTTC. It yields the protein CASSQENSWGLSRSYEQYF.

The rearrangement uses TRBV18 and TRBJ2-1; 8 bases agree with TRBD2. The CDR3 has 19 amino acids. Unmatched junction bases numbered 12, after V lost 0 bases and J lost 2 bases. Germline values: CDR1 KGHSH, CDR2 LQKENI. The DNA for the CDR3 is TGTGCCAGCTCACCACCGCGGGGGGCCGGGGGGACGACCTACAATGAGCAGTTCTTC. Translating gives CASSPPRGAGGTTYNEQFF.

This chain links TRBV10-1 with TRBJ2-5, with D tentatively TRBD1 (5 bases). The assigned J gene may be wrong: the sequence end matches TRBJ2-7 better. Germline CDR1 WNHNN, CDR2 SYGVQD (reference sequence). This CDR3 has 14 amino acids. The CDR3: CASSDSTDSYEQYF. In nucleotides, the CDR3 is TGCGCCAGCAGTGACTCGACAGATTCCTACGAGCAGTACTTC.

The V gene is TRBV18, the J gene TRBJ2-7; D not certain. The CDR3 loop spans 13 amino acids. Trimming cost V 4 bases and J 2 bases, with 9 bases left between them. Germline assignment: CDR1 KGHSH and CDR2 LQKENI. CDR3 coding DNA: TGTGCCAGCTCACAGGGCGGAGCCTACGAGCAGTACTTC. Translating it yields CASSQGGAYEQYF.

This chain links TRBV7-2 with TRBJ1-3; D gene uncertain. Trimming removed 2 bases at V and 6 bases at J, with 2 bases between. Germline assignment: CDR1 SGHTA and CDR2 FQGNSA. This CDR3 has 11 residues. Written as DNA, the CDR3 is TGTGCCAGCAGCTTAATAAACACCATATATTTT. This codes for CASSLINTIYF. Full variable domain (missing parts from reference TRBV7-2 and TRBJ1-3): GAGVSQSPSNKVTEKGKDVELRCDPISGHTALYWYRQSLGQGLEFLIYFQGNSAPDKSGLPSDRFSAERTGGSVSTLTIQRTQQEDSAVYLCASSLINTIYFGEGSWLTVV.

V usage is TRBV5-1 and J usage is TRBJ2-3; 11 nucleotides line up with TRBD2. The length of the CDR3 is 16 residues. V dropped 4 bases and J dropped 4; count of bases not matched to a gene: 8. CDR1 is SGHRS and CDR2 is YFSETQ in the germline V gene. The CDR3 nucleotides read TGCGCCAGCAGCATCCTTAGCGGGGGGGCCCCAGATACGCAGTATTTT. Translation gives CASSILSGGAPDTQYF.

The rearrangement joins TRBV19 to TRBJ2-7, with a possible D match to TRBD2 (6 bases). CDR3 length equals 14 residues. The germline gives CDR1 LNHDA, CDR2 SQIVND (reference sequence). Trimming pared 8 bases from V and 0 bases from J, leaving 14 bases between. CDR3 sequence reads: CASGREPSSYEQYF. The CDR3 DNA reads as TGTGCCAGTGGCCGGGAGCCGAGCTCCTACGAGCAGTACTTC.

The chain's CDR3 is CASSTQGTGSYEQYF. DNA of the CDR3: TGCGCCAGCAGTACCCAAGGGACAGGGTCCTACGAGCAGTACTTC. This chain connects TRBV4-1 to TRBJ2-7, with 9 bases fitting TRBD1. Germline V lookup: CDR1 MGHRA, CDR2 YSYEKL. This CDR3 has 15 residues. Trimming cost V 6 bases and J 1 base; bases outside gene matches: 7.

The chain has TRBV7-2 and TRBJ1-2, with TRBD1 matching over 7 bases. The V segment lost 3 bases and the J segment 0 bases; nucleotides outside the gene matches: 7. This CDR3 has 16 residues. Germline-derived CDR1 and CDR2 are SGHTA and FQGNSA. The CDR3 DNA sequence: TGTGCCAGCAGCTTCAGGGGGGGGTATACTAACTATGGCTACACCTTC. This sequence encodes CASSFRGGYTNYGYTF.

The rearrangement joins TRBV18 to TRBJ1-1; no clear D. The germline CDR1 and CDR2 sequences are KGHSH and LQKENI. The CDR3 runs to 14 residues. V dropped 0 bases and J dropped 5 bases, with 10 bases sitting between them. Here the CDR3 DNA reads TGTGCCAGCTCACCACCGTCTGAAGGGACTGAAGCTTTCTTT. Its protein is CASSPPSEGTEAFF.

The chain joins TRBV7-9 to TRBJ2-2; 9 bases are a match to TRBD1. V gave up 6 bases and J gave up 5 bases; unmatched junction bases: 10. Germline V gene sequence: CDR1 SEHNR, CDR2 FQNEAQ (reference sequence). The CDR3 is 16 residues long. The CDR3 nucleotides are TGTGCCAGCAGTTCTACAGGGGGCAGGGGGACCGGGGAGCTGTTTTTT. This translates into CASSSTGGRGTGELFF.

This chain links TRBV4-1 with TRBJ2-7; the D call may be TRBD1 or TRBD2 (6 bases each). CDR3 size: 16 residues. CDR1 is MGHRA, CDR2 YSYEKL, per germline. V lost 1 base and J lost 3, with 16 bases in between. The DNA of the CDR3 is TGCGCCAGCAGCCAAGTCGTGCTCGGGGGCGACTACGAGCAGTACTTC. It codes for CASSQVVLGGDYEQYF.

This chain joins TRBV12-3 or TRBV12-4 and TRBJ1-1; D remains ambiguous. CDR3 length equals 12 residues. Trimming stripped 6 bases from V and 1 base from J, with 6 bases between. CDR3 bases: TGTGCCAGCAGCCGAGGGAACACTGAAGCTTTCTTT. Amino acid sequence: CASSRGNTEAFF.

The chain recombines TRBV5-1 with TRBJ2-7; weak D call: TRBD1 (5 bases). Germline V gene lookup returns CDR1 SGHRS and CDR2 YFSETQ. This CDR3 contains 13 residues. V was shortened by 1 base and J by 7 bases, with 12 bases between the two germline ends. CDR3 region: CASSLLSGQEQYF. The CDR3 DNA reads TGCGCCAGCAGCTTGTTATCAGGGCAAGAGCAGTACTTC.

This chain links TRBV5-1 with TRBJ1-6, with D possibly matching TRBD1 (5 bases). The CDR3 contains 15 residues. Germline CDR1 reads SGHRS; CDR2 reads YFSETQ. V gave up 0 bases and J gave up 8 bases, with 12 bases separating them. CDR3 protein: CASSLGGAAYSPLHF. DNA for the CDR3: TGCGCCAGCAGCTTGGGAGGGGCCGCCTATTCACCCCTCCACTTT.

The chain recombines TRBV18 with TRBJ2-7; TRBD1 aligns across 8 bases. The ends lost 3 bases at V and 4 bases at J; junction bases unmatched: 11. The CDR3 covers 16 residues. Germline CDR1 reads KGHSH; CDR2 reads LQKENI. The DNA for the CDR3 is TGTGCCAGCTCACCGTCTCGACAGGGGAAAGGTTACGAGCAGTACTTC. Its translation is CASSPSRQGKGYEQYF.

The CDR3 nucleotides read TGTGCCAGTAGTATAGAGTCTATCGCAGACAATGAGCAGTTCTTC. This sequence encodes CASSIESIADNEQFF. The rearrangement uses TRBV19 and TRBJ2-1; D not resolved. Germline V CDR1 and CDR2: LNHDA, SQIVND (reference sequence). V was pared by 0 bases and J by 5 bases, with 11 bases between. This CDR3 region has 15 residues.

The chain has TRBV6-6 and TRBJ1-5; D is undetermined. Trimming took off 3 bases at V and 1 base at J, with 13 bases between the two ends. The length of the CDR3 is 16 residues. Germline loops: CDR1 MNHNY, CDR2 SVGAGI (reference sequence). CDR3 nucleotide sequence: TGTGCCAGCAGTTATGGAGGGAGTGGGAGCAATCAGCCCCAGCATTTT. As protein: CASSYGGSGSNQPQHF.

The V call is TRBV5-1, the J call TRBJ2-4, with D possibly being TRBD1 (6 bases). Trimming left V 3 bases short and J 7 bases short, with 11 bases between. The germline gives CDR1 SGHRS, CDR2 YFSETQ. The CDR3 contains 13 residues. The CDR3, as DNA: TGCGCCAGCAGCTCGCAGGGGCCGAACATTCAGTACTTC. This gives the protein CASSSQGPNIQYF.

The rearrangement links TRBV24-1 to TRBJ1-3; TRBD1 agrees at 7 bases. Germline V gene data show CDR1 as KGHDR and CDR2 as SFDVKD. This CDR3 contains 14 residues. Unmatched junction bases numbered 2, after V lost 5 bases and J lost 2 bases. The CDR3 region is CATSAGQPGNTIYF. Written as DNA, the CDR3 is TGTGCCACCAGTGCGGGACAGCCTGGAAACACCATATATTTT.

The V and J genes are TRBV7-3 and TRBJ1-1; D is undetermined. The CDR3 extends over 13 amino acids. V dropped 5 bases and J dropped 2 bases, with 9 bases sitting between them. CDR1 and CDR2 from the germline V gene are SGHTA and FQGTGA. The CDR3 sequence is CASSPNPNTEAFF. CDR3 coding DNA: TGTGCCAGCAGCCCAAACCCTAACACTGAAGCTTTCTTT.

The chain joins TRBV11-2 to TRBJ1-6, with unresolved D. The CDR3 contains 15 residues. V dropped 8 bases and J dropped 11 bases, with 22 bases sitting between them. Germline CDR1 reads SGHAT; CDR2 reads FQNNGV. The CDR3 DNA sequence: TGTGCCAGCCGCCCTGGTGCCGCGGTCCCGACACCCCTCCACTTT. Its protein product is CASRPGAAVPTPLHF.

This rearrangement joins TRBV5-1 to TRBJ2-2; the match to TRBD2 covers 9 bases. V shed 2 bases and J 2 bases; nucleotides not matched to a gene: 1. CDR3 length: 15 residues. Germline values: CDR1 SGHRS, CDR2 YFSETQ. CDR3 DNA sequence: TGCGCCAGCAGCTTTAGCGGGGGTAACACCGGGGAGCTGTTTTTT. Translated, it gives CASSFSGGNTGELFF.

This clone was seen a few times. The CDR3 is CASAYSPTNTGELFF. The CDR3, as DNA: TGTGCCAGTGCCTACTCTCCAACGAACACCGGGGAGCTGTTTTTT. The chain employs TRBV19 and TRBJ2-2, with D uncertain. V lost 8 bases, J lost 0 bases, and 13 bases lay in between. This CDR3 comprises 15 residues. Looked up from germline, CDR1 is LNHDA and CDR2 is SQIVND (reference sequence).

The genes are TRBV9 and TRBJ2-2; TRBD2 is a possible D gene (6 bases). Deletions cut 4 bases from V and 4 bases from J, with 14 bases between. Looked up from germline, CDR1 is SGDLS and CDR2 is YYNGEE. The CDR3 totals 15 residues. DNA of the CDR3: TGTGCCAGCAGCCCCCTTTGGGGGGTCACCGGGGAGCTGTTTTTT. It codes for CASSPLWGVTGELFF. Full variable domain (remainder filled in from reference TRBV9 and TRBJ2-2): DSGVTQTPKHLITATGQRVTLRCSPRSGDLSVYWYQQSLDQGLQFLIQYYNGEERAKGNILERFSAQQFPDLHSELNLSSLELGDSALYFCASSPLWGVTGELFFGEGSRLTVL.

This CDR3 reads CAISESVLADTQYF. The CDR3 DNA reads TGTGCCATCAGTGAGTCGGTTTTGGCAGATACGCAGTATTTT. This chain uses TRBV10-3 with TRBJ2-3; D gene unclear. The CDR3 sequence is 14 residues long. The germline V and J ends were trimmed by 0 bases and 4 bases, with 8 bases remaining between them. From germline, CDR1 is ENHRY and CDR2 SYGVKD.

The chain has TRBV6-5 and TRBJ2-1, with 11 bases lining up with TRBD1. Looked up from germline, CDR1 is MNHEY and CDR2 is SVGAGI. The CDR3 has 15 residues. Trimming removed 8 bases from V and 11 bases from J; junction bases left unmatched: 14. CDR3 amino acids: CASSRTGDRGGQQFF. In DNA form, the CDR3 reads TGTGCCAGCTCCCGCACGGGGGACAGGGGGGGCCAGCAGTTCTTC.

The rearrangement uses TRBV9 and TRBJ2-2; the match to TRBD2 covers 10 bases. Germline V gives CDR1 SGDLS, CDR2 YYNGEE. J lost 2 bases, V lost 4 bases, and 5 bases had no gene match. The CDR3 consists of 16 residues. DNA for the CDR3: TGTGCCAGCAGCTCCAGCGGGGGGGCTAACACCGGGGAGCTGTTTTTT. Translation gives CASSSSGGANTGELFF.

The sample holds a few counts of this clone. The chain combines TRBV5-5 with TRBJ2-7, with 8 bases aligning to TRBD1. The CDR3 extends over 15 amino acids. Germline CDR1 reads SGHKS; CDR2 reads YYEKEE (reference sequence). V lost 0 bases and J lost 2; bases outside the gene matches: 4. The CDR3 DNA sequence: TGTGCCAGCAGCTTGGAATGGACAGGGACCTACGAGCAGTACTTC. Protein: CASSLEWTGTYEQYF.

V gene TRBV21-1 combines with J gene TRBJ1-2; TRBD1, the table's D call, was not compared with the DNA. TRBV21-1 is recorded as a pseudogene. This CDR3 spans 14 amino acids. The DNA for the CDR3 is TGTGCCAGCAGCAGGAGGACAGGGTACTATGGCTACACCTTC. The encoded protein is CASSRRTGYYGYTF.